The next 12 T cell receptor beta chains were all read from a single sample in a study of T cell repertoires in cytomegalovirus infection. MiXCR, applied by TCRdb to the reads, yields one record per CDR3 protein. The data contain hundreds of thousands of distinct CDR3 sequences, 17% of them singletons. What was sequenced was PBMCs. Receptors were obtained from a human donor in good health (CMV status not recorded). Some clones in this sample may be carry-over from other donors' samples.

In this sample, this clonotype turned up many times. This chain uses TRBV7-9 with TRBJ2-1, with TRBD2 matching 10 bases. Losses at the gene ends were 4 bases for V and 6 bases for J; bases not matched to a gene: 9. From germline, CDR1 is SEHNR and CDR2 FQNEAQ (reference sequence). The CDR3 is made up of 16 amino acids. The CDR3 DNA reads as TGTGCCAGCAGCTATCGCCCTAGCGGGGGTGGCAATGAGCAGTTCTTC. Encoded protein: CASSYRPSGGGNEQFF.

This rearrangement joins TRBV20-1 to TRBJ2-7; weak D call: TRBD2 (7 bases). CDR3 size: 12 residues. CDR1 is DFQATT and CDR2 is SNEGSKA in the germline V gene (reference sequence). V was clipped by 6 bases and J by 2 bases, with 11 bases between them. CDR3 coding DNA: TGCAGTGCCTCGGGGGGCCCCTACGAGCAGTACTTC. Its protein product is CSASGGPYEQYF.

This clonotype was picked up a small number of times. The chain links TRBV10-2 to TRBJ2-1; a possible D gene is TRBD2 (6 bases). Germline V gene lookup returns CDR1 WSHSY and CDR2 SAAADI. This CDR3 region has 13 residues. V lost 8 bases, J lost 6 bases, and 14 bases lay in between. Here the CDR3 reads CASRGSGTNEQFF. CDR3 DNA sequence: TGCGCCAGCCGGGGGTCGGGGACCAATGAGCAGTTCTTC.

This clonotype appeared a few times. The rearrangement uses TRBV7-4 and TRBJ2-1, with 8 bases matching TRBD2. The V segment lost 7 bases and the J segment 7 bases; nucleotides outside the gene matches: 15. The CDR3 is 16 amino acids. Germline CDR1 SGHVT, CDR2 SQSDAQ. DNA of the CDR3: TGTGCCAGCATCCTAGCCGGGACTAGGGGGTGTAATGAGCAGTTCTTC. It translates to CASILAGTRGCNEQFF.

This chain connects TRBV4-1 to TRBJ1-1, with a weak D call TRBD1 (6 bases). This CDR3 region has 13 residues. V was pared by 5 bases and J by 9 bases, with 16 bases between. Germline V gene data show CDR1 as MGHRA and CDR2 as YSYEKL. CDR3 bases: TGCGCCAGCAGCGGCCCTACAGGGACACAAGCTTTCTTT. Translation gives CASSGPTGTQAFF.

This chain uses TRBV19 with TRBJ1-1; D is unresolved. Between the trimmed V and J ends, which lost 3 bases and 0 bases, there was a span of 11 bases. This CDR3 is 15 amino acids long. Germline V CDR1 and CDR2: LNHDA, SQIVND (reference sequence). The CDR3 region has the DNA TGTGCCAGTAGTATGTACGCCACCATGAACACTGAAGCTTTCTTT. Translation: CASSMYATMNTEAFF.

The chain is built from TRBV28 and TRBJ2-7; D remains unclear. The CDR3 totals 13 residues. The germline V gene has CDR1 MDHEN and CDR2 SYDVKM. Trimming stripped 8 bases from V and 5 bases from J, with 16 bases between. In nucleotides, the CDR3 is TGTGCCAGCCGAAAAGTTGGTCGAGACGAGCAGTACTTC. Its protein product is CASRKVGRDEQYF.

The chain has TRBV7-9 and TRBJ2-7, with D unresolved. Germline V gene data show CDR1 as SEHNR and CDR2 as FQNEAQ (reference sequence). The CDR3 loop spans 14 amino acids. The V end lost 1 base, the J end lost 3 bases, and 10 bases lay between the germline ends. The CDR3 is CASSLDWPNYEQYF. CDR3 DNA sequence: TGTGCCAGCAGCTTAGACTGGCCGAACTACGAGCAGTACTTC.

Only a few counts were recorded for this clonotype. The chain recombines TRBV18 with TRBJ2-3, with no clear D. The CDR3 is 15 amino acids. The V gene lost 4 bases and the J gene lost 3 bases, with 14 bases spanning the gap. Germline lookup yields CDR1 KGHSH and CDR2 LQKENI. The CDR3 DNA sequence: TGTGCCAGCTCACGGGAATACATGGATACAGATACGCAGTATTTT. Its protein product is CASSREYMDTDTQYF.

This clonotype was recorded many times. This chain links TRBV12-3 or TRBV12-4 with TRBJ2-7, with 8 bases identical to TRBD1. V trimming: 5 bases; J trimming: 0 bases; junction bases outside the gene matches: 27. This CDR3 is 22 amino acids long. CDR3 DNA sequence: TGTGCCAGCAGTCTTCATCGGGGATCCTGGGCCGGGACAGGTTCGAACTCCTACGAGCAGTACTTC. Amino acids: CASSLHRGSWAGTGSNSYEQYF.

The chain combines TRBV27 with TRBJ2-3, with 9 nucleotides matching TRBD2. The J segment lost 2 bases and the V segment lost 5 bases, leaving 11 bases of the junction unmatched. Germline V gene sequence: CDR1 MNHEY, CDR2 SMNVEV (reference sequence). CDR3 size: 17 residues. The CDR3 loop reads CASSPYGSSGATDTQYF. The CDR3 bases are TGTGCCAGCAGTCCTTATGGTTCTAGCGGGGCCACAGATACGCAGTATTTT.

This clonotype was seen only a few times. An end of the junction does not agree with germline; a read error may underlie this. This chain joins TRBV12-3 or TRBV12-4 and TRBJ2-7; 8 positions match TRBD2. This CDR3 has 15 residues. This chain's CDR3 is CASSLAGRYSYEQYF. The CDR3 nucleotides read TGTGCCAGCAGCTTAGCGGGGCGCTACTCCTACGAGCAGTACTTC.